Sequencing of this T cell receptor beta chain was carried out in a study of cytomegalovirus exposure and HLA in healthy donors. Study-level points and caveats: Specificity for CMV antigens was confirmed in vitro for a few of the CMV-associated chains.

The CDR3 is 15 amino acids. Trimming took 4 bases from V and 5 from J, leaving 16 bases between them. Germline V CDR1 and CDR2: SGHRS, YFSETQ. Concerning this clone itself: The antigen is unknown.

Primers: 60 Vbeta forward and 13 Jbeta reverse. Repertoires were generated with immunoSEQ multiplex PCR, while TCRdb's copy carries only in-frame clones and drops some. The repertoire holds roughly 150,000 clones, approximately 88% seen once, with around 1.4% in the top ten. The TCR comes from a woman under 30 in good health and CMV-seronegative. The gene calls are TRBV5-1 and TRBJ1-5; D is possibly TRBD1 (5 bases). Sequencing was done on a sample of PBMCs. This chain's CDR3 is CASSLGDTPYQPQHF. The CDR3 DNA follows: TGCGCCAGCAGCCTAGGGGATACACCTTATCAGCCCCAGCATTTT.